The sequence of this T cell receptor (beta chain) was determined in a study of T cells in localized non-small cell lung cancer. The CDR3 runs to 14 residues. Germline CDR1 is MGHDK and CDR2 is SYGVNS. Trimming pared 3 bases from V and 7 bases from J, leaving 16 bases between. Profiled with immunoSEQ multiplex PCR; TCRdb holds only in-frame clones, not every one. The sample consists of about 1,400 clones, about 26% of them appearing once. Study-wide points: In uninvolved adjacent lung, T cell clonality reached its highest value, exceeding tumor. Sequencing was restricted to one tumor region; therefore, heterogeneity remains possible. Longer overall survival was linked to higher blood T cell density.

As regards this clone: The antigen is undetermined.

This receptor was taken from a man aged 35-75 years with stage II lung adenocarcinoma. J is TRBJ2-7 and V is TRBV25-1; a weak D match, TRBD2 (5 bases). The sequencing here drew on lung tumor tissue, taken before any cancer treatment. The CDR3, as DNA: TGTGCCAGCAGTGACAGCGGAAGAACCGTGGAGCAGTACTTC. This translates into CASSDSGRTVEQYF.